This TCR beta chain derives from a study of beta chain features in type 1 diabetes. Every isolated RNA sample was fully reverse transcribed, so sequencing captured expressed TCRB transcripts. TCRdb keeps only in-frame clones here, not all; method: immunoSEQ multiplex PCR. The sample records some 360,000 clones, 8.5% to 10% being singletons. This clone occurred a few times. Its antigen is undetermined. The germline CDR1 and CDR2 sequences are GTSNPN and SVGIG (reference sequence). V lost 0 bases and J lost 7, with 10 bases in between. CDR3 size: 13 residues. Study results and limitations: Individuals with type 1 diabetes displayed fewer insertions and more deletions at VDJ junctions. Shorter TCRB CDR3s, moderately but significantly so, marked every one of the four CD4+ subsets in Type 1 diabetes patients.

The source of this sequence is a man younger than 40 with type 1 diabetes. The rearrangement uses TRBV30 and TRBJ1-5, with D possibly TRBD1 on 5 matching bases. Sequencing was carried out using central memory CD4+ T cells from blood. CDR3 loop: CAWSVEGNQPQHF. The DNA for the CDR3 is TGTGCCTGGAGTGTCGAGGGGAACCAGCCCCAGCATTTT.